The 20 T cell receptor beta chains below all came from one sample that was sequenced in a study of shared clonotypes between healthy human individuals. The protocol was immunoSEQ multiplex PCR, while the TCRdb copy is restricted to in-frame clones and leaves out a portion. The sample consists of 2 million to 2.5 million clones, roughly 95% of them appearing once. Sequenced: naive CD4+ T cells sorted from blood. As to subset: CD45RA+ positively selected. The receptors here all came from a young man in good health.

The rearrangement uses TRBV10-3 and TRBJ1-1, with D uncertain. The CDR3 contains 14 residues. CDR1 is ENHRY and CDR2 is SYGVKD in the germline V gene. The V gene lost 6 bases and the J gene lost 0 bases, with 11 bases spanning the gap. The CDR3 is CAIRRAGVNTEAFF. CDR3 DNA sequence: TGTGCCATCAGGAGGGCGGGAGTGAACACTGAAGCTTTCTTT.

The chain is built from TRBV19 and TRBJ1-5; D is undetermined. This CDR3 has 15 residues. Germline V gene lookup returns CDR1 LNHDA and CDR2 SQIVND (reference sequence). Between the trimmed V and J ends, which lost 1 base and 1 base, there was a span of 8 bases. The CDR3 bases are TGTGCCAGTAGTATAGTAAGGATGAGCAATCAGCCCCAGCATTTT. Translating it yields CASSIVRMSNQPQHF.

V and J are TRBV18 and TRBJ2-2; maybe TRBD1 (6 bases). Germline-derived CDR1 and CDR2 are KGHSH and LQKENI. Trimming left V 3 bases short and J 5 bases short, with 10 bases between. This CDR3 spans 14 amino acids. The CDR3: CASSPRQVTGELFF. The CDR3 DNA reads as TGTGCCAGCTCACCGAGACAGGTGACCGGGGAGCTGTTTTTT.

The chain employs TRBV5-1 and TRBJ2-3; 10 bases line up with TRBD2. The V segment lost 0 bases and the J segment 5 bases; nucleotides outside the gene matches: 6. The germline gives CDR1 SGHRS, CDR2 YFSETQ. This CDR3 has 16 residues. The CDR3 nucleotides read TGCGCCAGCAGCTTGGCCCCTAGCGGGGGAGGAGATACGCAGTATTTT. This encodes CASSLAPSGGGDTQYF.

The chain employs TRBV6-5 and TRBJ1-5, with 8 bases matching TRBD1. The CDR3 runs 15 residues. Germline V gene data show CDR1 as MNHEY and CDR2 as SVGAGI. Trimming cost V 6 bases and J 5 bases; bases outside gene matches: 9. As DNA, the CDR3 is TGTGCCAGCAGCCGAGGACAGGGCCTTTATCAGCCCCAGCATTTT. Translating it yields CASSRGQGLYQPQHF.

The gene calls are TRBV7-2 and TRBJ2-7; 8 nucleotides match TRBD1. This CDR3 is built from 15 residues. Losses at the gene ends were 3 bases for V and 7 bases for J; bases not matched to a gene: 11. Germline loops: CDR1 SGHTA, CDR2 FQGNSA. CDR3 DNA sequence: TGTGCCAGCAGCTTCCGCGGACAGGGTATGGAGGAGCAGTACTTC. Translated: CASSFRGQGMEEQYF. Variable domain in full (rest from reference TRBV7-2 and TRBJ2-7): GAGVSQSPSNKVTEKGKDVELRCDPISGHTALYWYRQSLGQGLEFLIYFQGNSAPDKSGLPSDRFSAERTGGSVSTLTIQRTQQEDSAVYLCASSFRGQGMEEQYFGPGTRLTVT.

CDR3 protein: CASSQEINRWGNAEAFF. CDR3 DNA: TGTGCCAGCAGCCAAGAAATCAATCGTTGGGGTAATGCTGAAGCTTTCTTT. The chain joins TRBV14 to TRBJ1-1, with unresolved D. Germline V gene lookup returns CDR1 SGHDN and CDR2 FVKESK. This CDR3 has 17 residues. V was cut by 0 bases and J by 6 bases, with 20 bases left in between.

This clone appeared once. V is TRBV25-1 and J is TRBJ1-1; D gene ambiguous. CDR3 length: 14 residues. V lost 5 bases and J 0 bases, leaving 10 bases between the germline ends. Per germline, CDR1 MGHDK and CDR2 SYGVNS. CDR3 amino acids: CASSSGQVNTEAFF. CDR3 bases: TGTGCCAGCAGTAGCGGGCAGGTGAACACTGAAGCTTTCTTT.

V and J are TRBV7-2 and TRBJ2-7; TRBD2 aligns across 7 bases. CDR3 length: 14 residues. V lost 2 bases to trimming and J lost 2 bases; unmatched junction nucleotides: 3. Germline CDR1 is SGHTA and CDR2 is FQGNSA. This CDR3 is CASSLRGGAYEQYF. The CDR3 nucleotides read TGTGCCAGCAGCTTACGCGGGGGTGCCTACGAGCAGTACTTC.

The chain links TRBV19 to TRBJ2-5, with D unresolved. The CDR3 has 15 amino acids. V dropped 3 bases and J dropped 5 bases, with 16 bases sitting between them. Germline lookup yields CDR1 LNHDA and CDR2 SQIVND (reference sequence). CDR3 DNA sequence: TGTGCCAGTAGTATGAATCATGTTTCGAGGGAGACCCAGTACTTC. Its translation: CASSMNHVSRETQYF.

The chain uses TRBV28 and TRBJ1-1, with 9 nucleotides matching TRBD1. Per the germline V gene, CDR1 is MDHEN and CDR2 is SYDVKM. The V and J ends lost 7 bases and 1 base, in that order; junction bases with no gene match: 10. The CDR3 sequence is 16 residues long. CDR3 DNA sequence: TGTGCCAGCACCCCGGAGACAGGGGGTTGGAACACTGAAGCTTTCTTT. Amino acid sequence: CASTPETGGWNTEAFF.

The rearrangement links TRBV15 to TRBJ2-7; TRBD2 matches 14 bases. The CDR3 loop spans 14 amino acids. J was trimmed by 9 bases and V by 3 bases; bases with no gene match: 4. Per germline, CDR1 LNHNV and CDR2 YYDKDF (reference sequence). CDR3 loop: CATSRAGLAGAQYF. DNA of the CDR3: TGTGCCACCAGCAGGGCGGGACTAGCGGGAGCGCAGTACTTC.

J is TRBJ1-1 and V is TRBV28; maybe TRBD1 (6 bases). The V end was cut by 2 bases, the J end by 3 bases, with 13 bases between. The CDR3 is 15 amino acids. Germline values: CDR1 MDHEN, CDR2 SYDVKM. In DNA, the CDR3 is TGTGCCAGCAGTTTAGGTGGCAAGGGGGACACTGAAGCTTTCTTT. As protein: CASSLGGKGDTEAFF.

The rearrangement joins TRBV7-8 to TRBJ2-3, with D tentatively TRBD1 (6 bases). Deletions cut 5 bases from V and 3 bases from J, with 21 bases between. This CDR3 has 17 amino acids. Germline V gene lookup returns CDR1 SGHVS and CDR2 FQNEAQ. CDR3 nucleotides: TGTGCCAGCAGCGGGGGAATAAGACAGGCGAGAACAGATACGCAGTATTTT. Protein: CASSGGIRQARTDTQYF.

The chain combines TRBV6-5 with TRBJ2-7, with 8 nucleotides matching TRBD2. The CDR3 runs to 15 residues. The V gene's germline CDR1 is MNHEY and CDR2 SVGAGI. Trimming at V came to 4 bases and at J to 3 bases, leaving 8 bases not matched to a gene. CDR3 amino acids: CASSSPGLGDYEQYF. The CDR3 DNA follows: TGTGCCAGCAGTTCTCCGGGACTAGGGGACTACGAGCAGTACTTC.

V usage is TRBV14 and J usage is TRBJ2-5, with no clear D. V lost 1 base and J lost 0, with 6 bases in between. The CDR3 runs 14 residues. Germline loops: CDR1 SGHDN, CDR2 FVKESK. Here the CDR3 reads CASSQVEYQETQYF. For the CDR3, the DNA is TGTGCCAGCAGCCAAGTTGAATACCAAGAGACCCAGTACTTC.

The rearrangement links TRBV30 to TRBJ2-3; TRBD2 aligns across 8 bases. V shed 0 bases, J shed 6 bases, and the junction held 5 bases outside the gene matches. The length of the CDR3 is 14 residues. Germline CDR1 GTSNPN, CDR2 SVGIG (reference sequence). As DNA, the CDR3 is TGTGCCTGGAGTGTTGCGGGAGGATCGGATACGCAGTATTTT. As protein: CAWSVAGGSDTQYF. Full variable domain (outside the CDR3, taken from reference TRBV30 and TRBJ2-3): SQTIHQWPATLVQPVGSPLSLECTVEGTSNPNLYWYRQAAGRGLQLLFYSVGIGQISSEVPQNLSASRPQDRQFILSSKKLLLSDSGFYLCAWSVAGGSDTQYFGPGTRLTVL.

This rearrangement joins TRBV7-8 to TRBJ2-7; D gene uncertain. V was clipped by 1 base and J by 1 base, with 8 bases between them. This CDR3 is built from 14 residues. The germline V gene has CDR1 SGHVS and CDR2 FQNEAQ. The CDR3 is CASSLVQRSYEQYF. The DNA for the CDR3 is TGTGCCAGCAGCTTAGTACAGAGGTCCTACGAGCAGTACTTC.

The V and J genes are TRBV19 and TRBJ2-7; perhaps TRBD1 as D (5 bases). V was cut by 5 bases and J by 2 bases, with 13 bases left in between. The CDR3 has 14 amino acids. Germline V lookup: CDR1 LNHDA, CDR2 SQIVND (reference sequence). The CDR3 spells CASSVQDNAYEQYF. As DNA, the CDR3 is TGTGCCAGTAGTGTCCAGGACAACGCCTACGAGCAGTACTTC.

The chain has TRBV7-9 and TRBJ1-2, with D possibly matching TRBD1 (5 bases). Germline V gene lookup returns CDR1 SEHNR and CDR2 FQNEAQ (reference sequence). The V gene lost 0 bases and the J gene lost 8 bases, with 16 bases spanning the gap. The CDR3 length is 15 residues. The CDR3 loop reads CASSLAPNGARGYTF. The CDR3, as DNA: TGTGCCAGCAGCTTAGCCCCAAATGGGGCGAGAGGCTACACCTTC.